The T cell receptor (beta chain) described here comes from a study of T cells after yellow fever vaccination. Germline loops: CDR1 SEHNR, CDR2 FQNEAQ (reference sequence). The CDR3 has 15 amino acids. Trimming removed 2 bases from V and 5 bases from J; junction bases left unmatched: 6. Synthesis of TCR cDNA relied on 5'RACE template switching, which attached a universal primer site and UMIs. In TCRdb, the 5' RACE reads were re-called with MiXCR into one record per CDR3 protein. This sample has some 500,000 distinct CDR3 sequences, with approximately 15% found just once. This clonotype was observed at least ten times. Its antigen remains unknown. Whole-study findings and limits: Post-booster repertoires again held most primary-vaccination clones (about 95% CD4, 80% to 90% CD8).

Material: PBMCs, obtained on the day of the yellow fever booster vaccination. The TCR was taken from a man under 40 who received the YFV17D yellow fever vaccine. J is TRBJ2-7 and V is TRBV7-9, with TRBD2 matching over 10 bases. The CDR3 protein is CASSLLAGVRDEQYF. DNA of the CDR3: TGTGCCAGCAGCTTACTAGCGGGAGTCCGGGACGAGCAGTACTTC.